This T cell receptor beta chain is from a study of beta chain features in type 1 diabetes. Investigators reverse transcribed all isolated RNA, so they sequenced expressed TCRB transcripts. Profiling relied on immunoSEQ multiplex PCR, and the TCRdb table lists in-frame clones only, not all of them. The table records about 150,000 clones, over 7.5% of them present only once. Germline CDR1 SGHNT, CDR2 YYREEE (reference sequence). This CDR3 is built from 15 residues. V was trimmed by 4 bases and J by 0 bases, leaving 11 bases between them. Study findings and constraints: Whether HLA type influences TCRB rearrangement remained unresolved here. The study found that naive, central memory and Treg TCRB repertoires appeared more similar in patients than in healthy donors.

This clone was found a few times. Its antigen is still unknown. This chain uses TRBV5-4 with TRBJ2-1, with D possibly being TRBD2 (6 bases). Sequenced material: central memory CD4+ T cells from blood. This sequence was found in a woman aged 18 to 35 in good health. Here the CDR3 DNA reads TGTGCCAGCAGCACCGCTAGCGTCTCCTACAATGAGCAGTTCTTC. This translates into CASSTASVSYNEQFF.